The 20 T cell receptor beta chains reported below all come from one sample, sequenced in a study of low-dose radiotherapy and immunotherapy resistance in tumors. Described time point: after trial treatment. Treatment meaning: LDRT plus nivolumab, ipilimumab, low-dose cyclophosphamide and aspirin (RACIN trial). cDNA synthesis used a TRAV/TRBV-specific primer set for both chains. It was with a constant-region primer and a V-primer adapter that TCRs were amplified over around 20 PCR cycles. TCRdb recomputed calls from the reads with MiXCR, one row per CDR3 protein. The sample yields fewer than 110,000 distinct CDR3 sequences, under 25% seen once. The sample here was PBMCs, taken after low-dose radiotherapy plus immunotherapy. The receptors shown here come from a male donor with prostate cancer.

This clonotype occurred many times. The CDR3 nucleotides read TGTGCCTGGAGCCAAAGGTTCCAGAGCCATAGCACAGATACGCAGTATTTT. Encoded protein: CAWSQRFQSHSTDTQYF. The chain recombines TRBV30 with TRBJ2-3; D not certain. V lost 3 bases and J lost 0, with 19 bases in between. The CDR3 has 17 amino acids. CDR1 is GTSNPN, CDR2 SVGIG, per germline (reference sequence).

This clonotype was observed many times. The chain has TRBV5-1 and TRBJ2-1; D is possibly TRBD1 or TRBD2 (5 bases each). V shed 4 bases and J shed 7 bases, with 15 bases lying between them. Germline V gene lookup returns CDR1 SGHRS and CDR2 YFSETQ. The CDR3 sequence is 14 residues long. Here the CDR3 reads CASSRAYGGNEQFF. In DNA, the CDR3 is TGCGCCAGCAGCCGAGCATATGGGGGAAATGAGCAGTTCTTC.

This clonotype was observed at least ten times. CDR3 region: CASSFEGSNGSPLHF. In DNA, the CDR3 is TGTGCCAGCAGCTTCGAGGGCAGTAATGGTTCACCCCTCCACTTT. The chain combines TRBV5-5 with TRBJ1-6; D gene ambiguous. In germline, CDR1 is SGHKS, CDR2 YYEKEE (reference sequence). The CDR3 extends over 15 amino acids. V dropped 2 bases and J dropped 9 bases, with 15 bases sitting between them.

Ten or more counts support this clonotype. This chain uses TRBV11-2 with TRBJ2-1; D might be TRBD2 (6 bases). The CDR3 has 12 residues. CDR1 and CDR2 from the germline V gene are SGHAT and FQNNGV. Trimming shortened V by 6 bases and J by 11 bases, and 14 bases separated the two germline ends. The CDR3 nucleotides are TGTGCCAGCAGTCCAGGTGGGGGGAAGCAGTTCTTC. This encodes CASSPGGGKQFF.

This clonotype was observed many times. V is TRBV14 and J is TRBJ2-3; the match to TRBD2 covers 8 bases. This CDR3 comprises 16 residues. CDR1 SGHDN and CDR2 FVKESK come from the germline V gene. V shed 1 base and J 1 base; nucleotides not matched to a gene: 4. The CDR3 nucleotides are TGTGCCAGCAGCCAAGGCGAGCGGGGGCGCACAGATACGCAGTATTTT. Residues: CASSQGERGRTDTQYF.

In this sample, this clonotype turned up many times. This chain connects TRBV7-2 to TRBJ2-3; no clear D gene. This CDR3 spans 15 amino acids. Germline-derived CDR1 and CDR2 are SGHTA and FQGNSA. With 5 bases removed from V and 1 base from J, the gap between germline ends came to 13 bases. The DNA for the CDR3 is TGTGCCAGCAGCAATGAGGCTCAGGGCACAGATACGCAGTATTTT. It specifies CASSNEAQGTDTQYF.

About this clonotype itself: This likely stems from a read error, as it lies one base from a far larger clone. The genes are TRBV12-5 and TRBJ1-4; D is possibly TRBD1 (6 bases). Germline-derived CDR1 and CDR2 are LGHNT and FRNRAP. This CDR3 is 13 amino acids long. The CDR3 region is CTSSLDRREKLFF. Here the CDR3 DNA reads TGTACCAGCAGCCTGGACAGAAGGGAAAAACTGTTTTTT.

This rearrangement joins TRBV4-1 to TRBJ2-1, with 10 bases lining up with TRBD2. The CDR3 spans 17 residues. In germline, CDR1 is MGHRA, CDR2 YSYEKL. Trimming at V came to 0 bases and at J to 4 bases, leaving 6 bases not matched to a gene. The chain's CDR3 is CASSQETGLAIYNEQFF. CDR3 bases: TGCGCCAGCAGCCAAGAAACGGGACTAGCGATATACAATGAGCAGTTCTTC.

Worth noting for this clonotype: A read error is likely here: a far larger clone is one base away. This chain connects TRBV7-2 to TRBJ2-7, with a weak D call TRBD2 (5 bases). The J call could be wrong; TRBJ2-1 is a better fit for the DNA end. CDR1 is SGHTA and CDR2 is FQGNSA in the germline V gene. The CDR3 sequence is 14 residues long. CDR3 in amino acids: CASSSPDREEAQFF. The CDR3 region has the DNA TGTGCCAGCAGCTCCCCAGACCGAGAGGAGGCCCAGTTCTTC.

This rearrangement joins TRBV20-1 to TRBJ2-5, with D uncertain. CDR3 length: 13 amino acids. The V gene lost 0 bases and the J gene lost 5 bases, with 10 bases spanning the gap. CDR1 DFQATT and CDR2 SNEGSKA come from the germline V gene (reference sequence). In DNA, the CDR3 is TGCAGTGCTAGAGATGGCGGCCGGGAGACCCAGTACTTC. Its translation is CSARDGGRETQYF.

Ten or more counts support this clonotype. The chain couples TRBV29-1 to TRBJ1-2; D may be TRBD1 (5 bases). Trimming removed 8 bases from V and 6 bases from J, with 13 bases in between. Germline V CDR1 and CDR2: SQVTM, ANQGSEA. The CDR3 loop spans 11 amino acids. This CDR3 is CSLTEGHGYTF. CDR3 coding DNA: TGCAGCCTTACGGAGGGGCATGGCTACACCTTC.

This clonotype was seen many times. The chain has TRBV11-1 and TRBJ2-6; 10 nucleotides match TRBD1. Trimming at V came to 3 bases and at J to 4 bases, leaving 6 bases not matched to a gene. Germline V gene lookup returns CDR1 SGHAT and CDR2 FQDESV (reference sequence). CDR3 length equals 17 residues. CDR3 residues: CASSFGTGVSGANVLTF. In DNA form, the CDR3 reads TGTGCCAGCAGCTTTGGGACAGGGGTTTCCGGGGCCAACGTCCTGACTTTC.

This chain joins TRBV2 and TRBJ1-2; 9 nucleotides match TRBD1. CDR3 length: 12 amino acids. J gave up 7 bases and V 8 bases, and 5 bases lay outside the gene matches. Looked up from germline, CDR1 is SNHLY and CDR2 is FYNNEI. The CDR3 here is CASQQGAGGYTF. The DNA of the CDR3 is TGTGCCAGCCAACAGGGGGCCGGTGGCTACACCTTC.

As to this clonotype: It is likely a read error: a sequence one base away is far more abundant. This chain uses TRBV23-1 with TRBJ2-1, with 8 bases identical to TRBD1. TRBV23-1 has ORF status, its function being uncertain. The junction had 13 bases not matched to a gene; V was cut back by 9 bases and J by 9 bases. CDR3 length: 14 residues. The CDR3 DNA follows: TGCGCCAGTCGCCTTCAGGGGGCCCGACGTGAGCAGTTCTTC. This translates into CASRLQGARREQFF.

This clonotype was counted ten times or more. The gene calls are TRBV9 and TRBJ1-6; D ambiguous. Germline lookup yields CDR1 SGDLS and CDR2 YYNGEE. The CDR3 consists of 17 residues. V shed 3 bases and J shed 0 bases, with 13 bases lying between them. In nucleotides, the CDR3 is TGTGCCAGCAGCGCCTCCCTACGCAGCTCCTATAATTCACCCCTCCACTTT. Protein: CASSASLRSSYNSPLHF. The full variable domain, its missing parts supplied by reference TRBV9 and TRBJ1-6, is DSGVTQTPKHLITATGQRVTLRCSPRSGDLSVYWYQQSLDQGLQFLIQYYNGEERAKGNILERFSAQQFPDLHSELNLSSLELGDSALYFCASSASLRSSYNSPLHFGNGTRLTVT.

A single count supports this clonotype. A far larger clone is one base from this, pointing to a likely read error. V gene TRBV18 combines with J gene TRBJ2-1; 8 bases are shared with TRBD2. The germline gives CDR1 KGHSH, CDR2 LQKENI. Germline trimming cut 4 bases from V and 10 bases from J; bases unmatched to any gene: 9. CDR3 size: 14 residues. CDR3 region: CASSQRTSSYEQFF. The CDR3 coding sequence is TGTGCCAGCTCACAAAGGACTAGCTCCTACGAGCAGTTCTTC.

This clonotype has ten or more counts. Here the CDR3 reads CASSRSGGQETQYF. CDR3 nucleotides: TGTGCCAGCAGCCGTAGCGGGGGGCAAGAGACCCAGTACTTC. The chain combines TRBV7-3 with TRBJ2-5; 10 bases align to TRBD2. J gave up 2 bases and V 5 bases, and 2 bases lay outside the gene matches. The CDR3 runs to 14 residues. Germline V lookup: CDR1 SGHTA, CDR2 FQGTGA.

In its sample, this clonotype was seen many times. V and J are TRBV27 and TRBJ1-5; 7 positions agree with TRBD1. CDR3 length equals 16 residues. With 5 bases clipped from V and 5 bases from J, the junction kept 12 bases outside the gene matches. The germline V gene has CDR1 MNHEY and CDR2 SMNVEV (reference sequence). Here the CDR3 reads CASSLTGPSTYQPQHF. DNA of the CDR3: TGTGCCAGCAGTCTGACAGGGCCCTCCACGTATCAGCCCCAGCATTTT.

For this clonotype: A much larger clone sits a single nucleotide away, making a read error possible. CDR3 region: CASSSSRDSSNEQYF. For the CDR3, the DNA is TGTGCCAGCAGCTCATCCCGGGACTCCAGCAATGAGCAGTACTTC. The chain links TRBV7-9 to TRBJ2-7; TRBD2 might be the D (6 bases). The V end lost 4 bases, the J end lost 7 bases, and 20 bases lay between the germline ends. Germline lookup yields CDR1 SEHNR and CDR2 FQNEAQ (reference sequence). The CDR3 loop spans 15 amino acids.

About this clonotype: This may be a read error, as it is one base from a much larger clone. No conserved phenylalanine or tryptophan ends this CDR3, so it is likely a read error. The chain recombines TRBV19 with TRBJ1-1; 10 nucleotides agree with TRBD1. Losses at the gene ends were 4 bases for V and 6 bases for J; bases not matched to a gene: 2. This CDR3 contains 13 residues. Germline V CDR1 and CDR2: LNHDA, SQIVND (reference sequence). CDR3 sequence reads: CASSRDRGSEAFC. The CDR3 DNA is TGTGCCAGTAGTAGGGACAGGGGTTCTGAAGCTTTCTGT.